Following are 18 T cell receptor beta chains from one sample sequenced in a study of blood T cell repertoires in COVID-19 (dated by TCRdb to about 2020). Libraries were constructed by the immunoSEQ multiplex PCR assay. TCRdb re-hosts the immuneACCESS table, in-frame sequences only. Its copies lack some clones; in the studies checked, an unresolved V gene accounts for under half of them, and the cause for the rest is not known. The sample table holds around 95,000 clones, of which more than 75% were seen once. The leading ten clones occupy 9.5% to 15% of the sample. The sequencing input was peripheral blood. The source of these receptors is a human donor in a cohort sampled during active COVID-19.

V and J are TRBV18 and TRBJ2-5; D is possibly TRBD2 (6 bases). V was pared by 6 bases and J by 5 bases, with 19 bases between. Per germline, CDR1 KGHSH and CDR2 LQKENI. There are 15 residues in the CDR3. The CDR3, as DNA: TGTGCCAGCTCCGGGTCGGAGGGAGGTATGGAGACCCAGTACTTC. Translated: CASSGSEGGMETQYF.

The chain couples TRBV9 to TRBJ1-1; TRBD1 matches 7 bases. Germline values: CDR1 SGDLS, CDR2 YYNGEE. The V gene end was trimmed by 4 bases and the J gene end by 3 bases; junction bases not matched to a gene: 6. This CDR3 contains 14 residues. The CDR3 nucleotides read TGTGCCAGCAGCCAGCGGACAGGCGACACTGAAGCTTTCTTT. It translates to CASSQRTGDTEAFF.

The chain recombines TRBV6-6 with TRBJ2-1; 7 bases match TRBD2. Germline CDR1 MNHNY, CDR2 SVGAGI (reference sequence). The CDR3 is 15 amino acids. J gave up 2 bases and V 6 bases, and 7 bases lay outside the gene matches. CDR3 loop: CASSDRSGAYNEQFF. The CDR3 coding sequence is TGTGCCAGCAGCGACCGCAGCGGGGCCTACAATGAGCAGTTCTTC.

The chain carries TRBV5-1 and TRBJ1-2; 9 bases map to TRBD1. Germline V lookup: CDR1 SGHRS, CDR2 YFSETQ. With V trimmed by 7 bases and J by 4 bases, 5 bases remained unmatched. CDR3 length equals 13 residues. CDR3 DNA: TGCGCCAGCGGATTGGACAGGGGCTATGGCTACACCTTC. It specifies CASGLDRGYGYTF.

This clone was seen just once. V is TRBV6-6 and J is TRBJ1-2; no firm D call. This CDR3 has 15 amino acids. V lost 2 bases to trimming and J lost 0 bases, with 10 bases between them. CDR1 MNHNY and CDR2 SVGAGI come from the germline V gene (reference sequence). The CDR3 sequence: CASSYVGDTNYGYTF. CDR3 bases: TGTGCCAGCAGTTACGTCGGAGATACTAACTATGGCTACACCTTC.

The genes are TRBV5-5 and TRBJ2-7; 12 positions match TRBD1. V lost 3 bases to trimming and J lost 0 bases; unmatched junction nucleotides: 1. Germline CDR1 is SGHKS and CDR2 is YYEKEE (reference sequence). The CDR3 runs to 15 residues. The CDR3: CASSSGQGASYEQYF. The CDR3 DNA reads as TGTGCCAGCAGCTCGGGACAGGGGGCCTCCTACGAGCAGTACTTC. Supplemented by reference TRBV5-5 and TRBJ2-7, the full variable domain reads DAGVTQSPTHLIKTRGQQVTLRCSPISGHKSVSWYQQVLGQGPQFIFQYYEKEERGRGNFPDRFSARQFPNYSSELNVNALLLGDSALYLCASSSGQGASYEQYFGPGTRLTVT.

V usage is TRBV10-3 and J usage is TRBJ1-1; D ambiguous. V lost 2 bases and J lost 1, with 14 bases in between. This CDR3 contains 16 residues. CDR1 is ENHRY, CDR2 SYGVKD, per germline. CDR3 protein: CAISEVRLSQNTEAFF. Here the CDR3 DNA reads TGTGCCATCAGTGAGGTCCGTCTGAGCCAGAACACTGAAGCTTTCTTT.

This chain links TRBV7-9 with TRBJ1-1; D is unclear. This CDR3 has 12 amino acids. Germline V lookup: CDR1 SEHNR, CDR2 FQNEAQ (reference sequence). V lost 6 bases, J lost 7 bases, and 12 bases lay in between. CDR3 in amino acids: CASRREVFEAFF. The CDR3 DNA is TGTGCCAGCAGAAGAGAGGTGTTTGAAGCTTTCTTT.

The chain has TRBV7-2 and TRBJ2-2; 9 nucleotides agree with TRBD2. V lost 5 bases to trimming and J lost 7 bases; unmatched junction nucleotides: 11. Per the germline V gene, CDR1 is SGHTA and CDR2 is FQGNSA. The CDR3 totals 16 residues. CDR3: CASSLRAGGPGGELFF. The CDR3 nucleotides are TGTGCCAGCAGCCTGCGGGCGGGGGGGCCTGGCGGGGAGCTGTTTTTT.

The CDR3 DNA follows: TGTGCCAGCGGGAGTCATCCGTGGGAGCAGTTCTTC. Its translation is CASGSHPWEQFF. The chain couples TRBV7-9 to TRBJ2-1; possibly TRBD2 for D (5 bases). CDR1 SEHNR and CDR2 FQNEAQ come from the germline V gene (reference sequence). CDR3 size: 12 residues. The germline V and J ends were trimmed by 8 bases and 10 bases, with 15 bases remaining between them.

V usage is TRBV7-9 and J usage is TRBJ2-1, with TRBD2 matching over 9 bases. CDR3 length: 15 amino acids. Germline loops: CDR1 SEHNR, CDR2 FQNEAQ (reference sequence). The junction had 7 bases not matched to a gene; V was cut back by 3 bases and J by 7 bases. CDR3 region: CASSLAGGPSNEQFF. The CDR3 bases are TGTGCCAGCAGCTTGGCGGGAGGGCCATCAAATGAGCAGTTCTTC.

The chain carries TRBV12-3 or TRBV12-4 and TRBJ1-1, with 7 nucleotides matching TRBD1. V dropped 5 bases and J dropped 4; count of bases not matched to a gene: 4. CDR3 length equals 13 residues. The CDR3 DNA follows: TGTGCCAGCAGTAGTACAGGGGTCACTGAAGCTTTCTTT. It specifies CASSSTGVTEAFF.

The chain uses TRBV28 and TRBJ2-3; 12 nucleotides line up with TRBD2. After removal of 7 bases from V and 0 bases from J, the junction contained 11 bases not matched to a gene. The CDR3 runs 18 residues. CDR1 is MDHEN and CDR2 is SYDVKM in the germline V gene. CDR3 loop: CASIQPGLAGTSTDTQYF. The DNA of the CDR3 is TGTGCCAGCATCCAACCAGGACTAGCGGGAACTAGCACAGATACGCAGTATTTT. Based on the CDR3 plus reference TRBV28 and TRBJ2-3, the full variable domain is DVKVTQSSRYLVKRTGEKVFLECVQDMDHENMFWYRQDPGLGLRLIYFSYDVKMKEKGDIPEGYSVSREKKERFSLILESASTNQTSMYLCASIQPGLAGTSTDTQYFGPGTRLTVL.

Here the CDR3 reads CASSSRGLTEQYF. The DNA of the CDR3 is TGTGCCAGCAGCTCCCGGGGACTTACAGAGCAGTACTTC. The V and J genes are TRBV6-5 and TRBJ2-7, with D perhaps TRBD2 (6 bases). The germline V gene encodes CDR1 MNHEY and CDR2 SVGAGI. The CDR3 is 13 residues long. The V end lost 6 bases, the J end lost 7 bases, and 16 bases lay between the germline ends.

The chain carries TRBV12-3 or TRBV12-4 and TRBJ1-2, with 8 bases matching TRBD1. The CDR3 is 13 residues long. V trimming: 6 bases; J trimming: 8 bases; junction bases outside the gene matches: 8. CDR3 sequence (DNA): TGTGCCAGCAGCCTGGGACAGGTCAGCGGCTACACCTTC. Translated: CASSLGQVSGYTF.

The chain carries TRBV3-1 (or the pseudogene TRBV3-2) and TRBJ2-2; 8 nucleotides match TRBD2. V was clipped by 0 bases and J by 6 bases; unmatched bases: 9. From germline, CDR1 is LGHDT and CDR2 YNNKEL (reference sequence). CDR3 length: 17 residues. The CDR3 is CASSQDGVGGAPGELFF. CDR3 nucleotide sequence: TGTGCCAGCAGCCAAGATGGGGTCGGGGGGGCCCCCGGGGAGCTGTTTTTT.

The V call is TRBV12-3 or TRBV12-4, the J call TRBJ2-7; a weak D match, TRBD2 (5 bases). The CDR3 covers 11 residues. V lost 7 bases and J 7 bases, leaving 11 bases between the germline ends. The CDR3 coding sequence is TGTGCCAGCACAGCCGGCGGGGAGCAGTACTTC. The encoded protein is CASTAGGEQYF.

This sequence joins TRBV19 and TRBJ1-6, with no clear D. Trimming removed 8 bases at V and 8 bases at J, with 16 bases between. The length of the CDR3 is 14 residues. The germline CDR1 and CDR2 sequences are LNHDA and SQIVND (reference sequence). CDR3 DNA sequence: TGTGCCAGTTCCACTCAGGTGCGGGATTCACCCCTCCACTTT. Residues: CASSTQVRDSPLHF. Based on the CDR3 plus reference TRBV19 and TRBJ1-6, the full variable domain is DGGITQSPKYLFRKEGQNVTLSCEQNLNHDAMYWYRQDPGQGLRLIYYSQIVNDFQKGDIAEGYSVSREKKESFPLTVTSAQKNPTAFYLCASSTQVRDSPLHFGNGTRLTVT.